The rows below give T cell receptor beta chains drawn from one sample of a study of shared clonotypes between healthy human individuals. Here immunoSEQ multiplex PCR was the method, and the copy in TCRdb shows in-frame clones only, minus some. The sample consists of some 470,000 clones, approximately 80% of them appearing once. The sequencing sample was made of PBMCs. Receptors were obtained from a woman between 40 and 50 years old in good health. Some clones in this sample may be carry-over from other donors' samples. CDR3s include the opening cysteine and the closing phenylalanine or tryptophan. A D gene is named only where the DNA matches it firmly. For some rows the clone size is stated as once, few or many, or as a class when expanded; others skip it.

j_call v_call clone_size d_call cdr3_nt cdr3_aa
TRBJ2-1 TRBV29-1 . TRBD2 TGCAGCGTCCCTCTTGGGACTAGCGGGACCTACAATGAGCAGTTCTTC CSVPLGTSGTYNEQFF
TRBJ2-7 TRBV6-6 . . TGTGCCAGCACTGCTGACCCCTACGAGCAGTACTTC CASTADPYEQYF
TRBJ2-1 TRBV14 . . TGTGCCAGCAGCCAAGGTATCGCGAATGAGCAGTTCTTC CASSQGIANEQFF
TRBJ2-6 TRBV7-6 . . TGTGCCAGCAGGCCGCTTCCTGGGGCCAACGTCCTGACTTTC CASRPLPGANVLTF
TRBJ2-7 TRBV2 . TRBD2 TGTGCCAGCAGTGTATTGAATCTAGCGGGACTTCTGGGCGAGCAGTACTTC CASSVLNLAGLLGEQYF
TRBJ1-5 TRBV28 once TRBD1 TGTGCCAGCAGTATCGAGCGACAGGGGAAGGCCAATCAGCCCCAGCATTTT CASSIERQGKANQPQHF
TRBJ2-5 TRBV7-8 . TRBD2 TGTGCCAGCAGCCAGCCTAGCGGGAGGGCCCTAGAGACCCAGTACTTC CASSQPSGRALETQYF
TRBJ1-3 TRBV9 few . TGTGCCAGCAGCGTAGAAACGGCTTACTCTGGAAACACCATATATTTT CASSVETAYSGNTIYF
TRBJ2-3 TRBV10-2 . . TGCGCCAGCAGCACGTGGGTGTCCAGGGATACGCAGTATTTT CASSTWVSRDTQYF
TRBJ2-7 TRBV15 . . TGTGCCACCAGCAGAGTCGGGTACTACGAGCAGTACTTC CATSRVGYYEQYF
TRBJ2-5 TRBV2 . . TGTGCCAGCAGTGAAGTTCGGGAGACCCAGTACTTC CASSEVRETQYF
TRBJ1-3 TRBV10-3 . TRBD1 TGTGCCATCAGAGGGGACAGAGGAGGAAACACCATATATTTT CAIRGDRGGNTIYF
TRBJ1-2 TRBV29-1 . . TGCAGCGTTGACGTACCAGTGGGGCATGGCTACACCTTC CSVDVPVGHGYTF
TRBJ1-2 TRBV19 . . TGTGCCATTCAGCGGGGGAACTATGGCTACACCTTC CAIQRGNYGYTF
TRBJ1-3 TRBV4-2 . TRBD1 TGTGCCAGCAGCCGTAAGGGACAGGACTCTGGAAACACCATATATTTT CASSRKGQDSGNTIYF
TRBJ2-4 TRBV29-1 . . TGCAGCGTTGCTCCAACTACGGGACCAAATAACATTCAGTACTTC CSVAPTTGPNNIQYF
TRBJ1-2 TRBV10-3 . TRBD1 TGTGCCACCAACCCCCCCCTGACAGGGGGGGGTGGCTACACCTTC CATNPPLTGGGGYTF
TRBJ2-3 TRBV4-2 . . TGTGCCAGCAGCCAAGAGGCTAGTTACCTCACAACGCAGTATTTT CASSQEASYLTTQYF
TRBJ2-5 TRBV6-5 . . TGTGCCAGCAGTTACTCGATAGCTGGGAGTGGGACCCAGTACTTC CASSYSIAGSGTQYF
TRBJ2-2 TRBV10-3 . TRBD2 TGTGCCACCAGTAAAGCGGGAGAAACCGGGGAGCTGTTTTTT CATSKAGETGELFF
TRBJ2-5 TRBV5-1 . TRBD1 TGCGCCAGCAGCTTTGGGACAGTAGCTGAAGAGACCCAGTACTTC CASSFGTVAEETQYF
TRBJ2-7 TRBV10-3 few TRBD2 TGTGCCATCAGTGCGATCGGGGGGACTACATCTACCGAGCAGTACTTC CAISAIGGTTSTEQYF
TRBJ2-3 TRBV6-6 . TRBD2 TGTGCCAGCAGTCCCGGTGCGGGAGTAACAGATACGCAGTATTTT CASSPGAGVTDTQYF
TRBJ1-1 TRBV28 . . TGTGCCAGCAGTTCTCATATGAACACTGAAGCTTTCTTT CASSSHMNTEAFF
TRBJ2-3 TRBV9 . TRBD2 TGTGCCAGCGGGAGTAGCGGGACCACAGATACGCAGTATTTT CASGSSGTTDTQYF
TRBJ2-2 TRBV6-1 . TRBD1 TGTGCCAGCAGTCCAGGGGGAGACACCGGGGAGCTGTTTTTT CASSPGGDTGELFF
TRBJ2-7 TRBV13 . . TGTGCCAGCGGTTACCAGGCCGCCCCCGAGCAGTACTTC CASGYQAAPEQYF
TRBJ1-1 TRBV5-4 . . TGTGCCAGCAGCTTGTCAGTGAACACTGAAGCTTTCTTT CASSLSVNTEAFF
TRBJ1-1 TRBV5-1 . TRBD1 TGCGCCAGCAGCTTTGGGACAGCAGAAAGAGCTTTCTTT CASSFGTAERAFF
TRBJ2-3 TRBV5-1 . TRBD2 TGCGCCAGCAGCTCGACGGGCGCGGGAGCGATCACAGATACGCAGTATTTT CASSSTGAGAITDTQYF
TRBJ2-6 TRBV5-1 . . TGCGCCAGCAGCTTGGGGGACAACTCTGGGGCCAACGTCCTGACTTTC CASSLGDNSGANVLTF
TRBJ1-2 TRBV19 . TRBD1 TGTGCCAGTAGTATGCTCCGAACGACAGGGGCTTATGGCTACACCTTC CASSMLRTTGAYGYTF
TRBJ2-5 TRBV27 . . TGTGCCAGCAGCCCCGGACAGTTCGGTGAGACCCAGTACTTC CASSPGQFGETQYF
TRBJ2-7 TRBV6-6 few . TGTGCCAGCAGTTACTTAGGTACCCCTCCTCCCTACGAGCAGTACTTC CASSYLGTPPPYEQYF
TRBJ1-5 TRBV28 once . TGTGCCAGCAGTTCCCGGACAGTCTTTAGCAATCAGCCCCAGCATTTT CASSSRTVFSNQPQHF
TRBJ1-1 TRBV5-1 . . TGCGCCAGCAGCCAAGACCAGGCCCTTTACACTGAAGCTTTCTTT CASSQDQALYTEAFF
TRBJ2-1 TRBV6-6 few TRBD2 TGTGCCAGCAGGCTGGCGGGAGTAGGCAATGAGCAGTTCTTC CASRLAGVGNEQFF